This T cell receptor (beta chain) was found in a study of Ad26.COV2.S vaccination and SARS-CoV-2 variants. About this clone itself: Its antigen is unidentified.

Treatment here: some 20 received Ad26.COV2.S at low or high dose, single or two shots; 5 received placebo; per-sample allocation not given. Specimens were obtained on day 63 following the first vaccine or placebo injection. SARS-CoV-2 spike from the Wuhan strain was encoded by the vaccine, an Ad26 vector. Whole-study results and caveats: Breadth of non-spike TCRs did not differ between vaccinees and placebo recipients.

Clones were sequenced by immunoSEQ multiplex PCR, and TCRdb holds only the in-frame ones, with some missing. The table has around 300,000 clones, about 90% seen once. The sequences come from peripheral blood, collected in a trial of Ad26.COV2.S vaccine versus placebo. This clonotype originated in a person between 18 and 65 years old who received the Ad26.COV2.S COVID-19 vaccine or a placebo.

This CDR3 is CASSPRLETQYF. The CDR3 region has the DNA TGTGCCAGCAGCCCGCGGCTCGAGACCCAGTACTTC. This rearrangement joins TRBV7-9 to TRBJ2-5; D ambiguous. V lost 5 bases, J lost 5 bases, and 9 bases lay in between. The CDR3 is 12 residues long. Looked up from germline, CDR1 is SEHNR and CDR2 is FQNEAQ (reference sequence).